These T cell receptor beta chains were read from a single sample in a study of beta chain features in type 1 diabetes. The protocol was immunoSEQ multiplex PCR, while the TCRdb copy is restricted to in-frame clones and leaves out a portion. The sample yields 300,000 to 350,000 clones, 7% to 10% seen once. Sequencing input: central memory CD4+ T cells from blood. The receptors originated from a man aged 25-45 years with type 1 diabetes. CDR3s leave out the opening cysteine and the closing phenylalanine or tryptophan.

v_call: TRBV5-5
cdr3_length: 12
j_call: TRBJ2-3
cdr3_aa: ASSDRENTDTQY

v_call: TRBV7-2
cdr3_length: 13
j_call: TRBJ1-2
cdr3_aa: ASSQDRGRNYGYT

v_call: TRBV12-2
cdr3_length: 8
j_call: TRBJ1-2
cdr3_aa: AEQTYGYT

v_call: TRBV11-3
cdr3_length: 13
j_call: TRBJ2-2
cdr3_aa: ASSLFSGATGELF

v_call: TRBV10-3
cdr3_length: 12
j_call: TRBJ2-7
cdr3_aa: AISPTGTAFEQY

v_call: TRBV29-1
cdr3_length: 11
j_call: TRBJ2-7
cdr3_aa: SVVLDYSYEQY

v_call: TRBV6-1
cdr3_length: 11
j_call: TRBJ1-5
cdr3_aa: ASSLDSNQPQH

v_call: TRBV5-1
cdr3_length: 12
j_call: TRBJ1-4
cdr3_aa: ASSLGGSNEKLF

v_call: TRBV29-1
cdr3_length: 12
j_call: TRBJ2-7
cdr3_aa: SARQAEGSYEQY

v_call: TRBV28
cdr3_length: 12
j_call: TRBJ1-1
cdr3_aa: ASILPGSYTEAF

v_call: TRBV7-2
cdr3_length: 12
j_call: TRBJ1-3
cdr3_aa: ASSPGTGGNTIY